A selection of T cell receptor beta chains follows, all from one sample in a study of blood T cells in healthy people across ages. Each CDR3 protein is one row after TCRdb ran MiXCR on the 5' RACE reads. The sample holds 550,000 to 600,000 distinct CDR3 sequences, 47% seen once. The sample consisted of blood. These receptors originate from a man at least 80 years old in good health. Each CDR3 is given with its conserved first and last residue.

v_call cdr3_aa
TRBV18 CASSSGTRGTEAFF
TRBV7-2 CASSPRRDREYTIEQFF
TRBV20-1 CSPIRAGQETQYF
TRBV9 CASSPHPAGVGDEQFF
TRBV6-6 CASSRTGTNEQYF
TRBV12-3/TRBV12-4 CASSLDPSSGNTIYF
TRBV9 CASSVDGYRREQFF
TRBV10-3 CAIRSSANEQFF
TRBV6-6 CASSYGGRGYEQFF
TRBV28 CASSSGLAGPREQYF
TRBV5-1 CASSLGQGETQYF
TRBV4-1 CASSQVGRYSYNEQFF
TRBV7-2 CASSLGRRDTDTQYF
TRBV29-1 CSVGQAYNEQFF
TRBV15 CATSKGTGISYEQYF
TRBV24-1 CATSETDYNEQFF
TRBV12-3/TRBV12-4 CASSSGSTWAGELFF
TRBV20-1 CSARAGTGTQPQHF
TRBV6-2/TRBV6-3 CASSPWTGGMNNEKLFF
TRBV7-2 CASSPGQGYVNSPLHF
TRBV2 CASSELRSGNEQFF
TRBV7-2 CASSLVAGGVQETQYF
TRBV7-8 CASSLARLAGWDTQYF
TRBV7-2 CASSLGGNQETQYF
TRBV6-6 CASSASWEETQYF
TRBV28 CASSLEENTEAFF
TRBV18 CASSPLLAENNEQFF
TRBV4-3 CASSQVGQAANYGYTF
TRBV6-2/TRBV6-3 CASSPDRLNTGELFF